Listed here is a single T cell receptor beta chain. Its antigen is not known. This sample was taken from a study of cytotoxic CD8 clonotypes in ibrutinib-treated CLL. Looking at the study overall: Included were 11 to 12 relapsed/refractory and roughly 15 treatment-naive patients, of whom roughly 17 were IGHV unmutated. Patients attained 24 partial and 2 complete responses; at median around 68 months, around 15 remained remitted while roughly 12 progressed.

Regarding the study as a whole: Contraction or stability on treatment characterized the public clonotypes, which were uncommon.

Using immunoSEQ multiplex PCR, the repertoire was profiled, and TCRdb retains in-frame clones only, with some absent. The sample shows 110,000 to 150,000 clones, over 60% of them seen only once. Germline CDR1 is SNHLY and CDR2 is FYNNEI. With 1 base clipped from V and 3 bases from J, the junction kept 5 bases outside the gene matches. The CDR3 length is 16 residues. The sequence came from a human donor with chronic lymphocytic leukemia. The chain employs TRBV2 and TRBJ2-3; TRBD2 agrees at 9 bases. The sequences come from PBMCs, collected after 12 months of ibrutinib treatment. This CDR3 reads CASSEGTSAWTDTQYF. CDR3 sequence (DNA): TGTGCCAGCAGTGAAGGGACTAGCGCATGGACAGATACGCAGTATTTT.